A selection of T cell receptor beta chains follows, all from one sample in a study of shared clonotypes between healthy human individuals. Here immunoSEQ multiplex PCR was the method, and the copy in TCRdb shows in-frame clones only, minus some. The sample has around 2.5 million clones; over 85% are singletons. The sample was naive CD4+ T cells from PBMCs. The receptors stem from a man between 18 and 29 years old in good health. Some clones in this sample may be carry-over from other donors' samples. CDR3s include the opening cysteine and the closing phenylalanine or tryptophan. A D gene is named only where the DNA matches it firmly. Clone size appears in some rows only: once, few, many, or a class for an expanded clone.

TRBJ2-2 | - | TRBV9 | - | CASSVAGVNTGELFF | TGTGCCAGCAGCGTAGCCGGGGTGAACACCGGGGAGCTGTTTTTT
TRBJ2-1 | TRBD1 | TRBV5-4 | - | CASSSAGQGGLSEQFF | TGTGCCAGCAGTTCGGCGGGACAGGGGGGCCTAAGCGAGCAGTTCTTC
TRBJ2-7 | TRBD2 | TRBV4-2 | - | CASSHDSGAYEQYF | TGTGCCAGCAGCCACGACAGCGGGGCCTACGAGCAGTACTTC
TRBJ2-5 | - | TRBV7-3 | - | CASSFLPGVETQYF | TGTGCCAGCAGCTTTCTGCCAGGGGTAGAGACCCAGTACTTC
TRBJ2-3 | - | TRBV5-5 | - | CASSLRPAMDTQYF | TGTGCCAGCAGCTTGCGACCGGCAATGGATACGCAGTATTTT
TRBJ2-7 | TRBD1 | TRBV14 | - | CASSPRTGTISYEQYF | TGTGCCAGCAGCCCTCGGACAGGGACAATCTCCTACGAGCAGTACTTC
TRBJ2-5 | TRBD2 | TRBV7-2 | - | CASSLWLAGGETQYF | TGTGCCAGCAGCTTATGGCTAGCGGGAGGAGAGACCCAGTACTTC
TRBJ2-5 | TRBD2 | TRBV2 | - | CASRGLAVLGTQYF | TGTGCCAGCAGGGGGCTAGCGGTCCTGGGGACCCAGTACTTC
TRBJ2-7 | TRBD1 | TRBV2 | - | CASSGDSKAYYEQYF | TGTGCCAGCAGCGGGGACAGTAAGGCCTACTACGAGCAGTACTTC
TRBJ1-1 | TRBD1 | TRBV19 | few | CASSDVGTGDTEAFF | TGTGCCAGTAGTGACGTCGGGACAGGGGACACTGAAGCTTTCTTT
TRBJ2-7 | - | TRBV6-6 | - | CASSYSISDEQYF | TGTGCCAGCAGTTACTCGATCTCTGACGAGCAGTACTTC
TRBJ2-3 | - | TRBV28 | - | CASSSPARLKFGQYF | TGTGCCAGCAGTTCACCAGCGCGACTAAAGTTTGGGCAGTATTTT
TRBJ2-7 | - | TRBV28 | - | CASSFLLSLAPTYEQYF | TGTGCCAGCAGTTTCCTACTGTCGCTAGCGCCTACCTACGAGCAGTACTTC
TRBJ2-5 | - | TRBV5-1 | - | CASSLSGEETQYF | TGCGCCAGCAGCTTGTCAGGGGAGGAGACCCAGTACTTC
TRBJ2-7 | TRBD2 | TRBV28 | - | CASGRAYEQYF | TGTGCCAGCGGGAGGGCCTACGAGCAGTACTTC
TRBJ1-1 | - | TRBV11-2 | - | CASSLTPFLRLNTEAFF | TGTGCCAGCAGCTTAACCCCCTTCCTGCGGTTAAACACTGAAGCTTTCTTT
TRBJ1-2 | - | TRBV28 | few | CASSLQSDYGYTF | TGTGCCAGCAGTTTACAGTCAGACTATGGCTACACCTTC